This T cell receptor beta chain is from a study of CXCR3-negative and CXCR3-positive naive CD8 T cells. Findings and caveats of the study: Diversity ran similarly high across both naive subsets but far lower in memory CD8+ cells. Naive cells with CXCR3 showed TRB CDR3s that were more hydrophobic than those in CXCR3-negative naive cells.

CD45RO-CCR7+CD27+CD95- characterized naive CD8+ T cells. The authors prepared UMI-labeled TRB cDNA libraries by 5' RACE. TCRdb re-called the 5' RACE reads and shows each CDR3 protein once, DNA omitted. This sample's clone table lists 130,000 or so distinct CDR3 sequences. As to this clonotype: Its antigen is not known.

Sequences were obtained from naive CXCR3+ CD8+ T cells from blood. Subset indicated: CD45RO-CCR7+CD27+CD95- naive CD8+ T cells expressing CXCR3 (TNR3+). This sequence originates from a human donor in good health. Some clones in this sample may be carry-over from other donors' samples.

The CDR3 here is CASSPTGGANYNEQFF. The rearrangement joins TRBV5-1 to TRBJ2-1; with no DNA, the TCRdb D assignment of TRBD1 cannot be verified. Germline CDR1 is SGHRS and CDR2 is YFSETQ. The CDR3 is made up of 16 amino acids. The full variable domain, completed using reference TRBV5-1 and TRBJ2-1, is KAGVTQTPRYLIKTRGQQVTLSCSPISGHRSVSWYQQTPGQGLQFLFEYFSETQRNKGNFPGRFSGRQFSNSRSEMNVSTLELGDSALYLCASSPTGGANYNEQFFGPGTRLTVL.